This TCR beta chain was captured in a study of CD8 T cells in ankylosing spondylitis. Study-wide points: Disease-linked clones were CD8+ and relatively rare in peripheral blood. Reportedly, disease-linked clones are significantly enriched in ankylosing spondylitis patients' matched synovial fluid. There was a TCR beta motif, made of eight highly homologous variants, that appeared characteristic of ankylosing spondylitis blood.

This clonotype has a handful of counts. Its target is unknown. In making TCR beta libraries, quantitative 5'-RACE with molecular barcodes was used. TCRdb reprocessed the 5' RACE reads via MiXCR and lists one record per CDR3 protein. The sample carries 250,000 to 350,000 distinct CDR3 sequences, about 20% recorded once. This CDR3 has 13 amino acids. Trimming cost V 2 bases and J 8 bases, with 13 bases left between them. Germline CDR1 reads DFQATT; CDR2 reads SNEGSKA (reference sequence). The V call is TRBV20-1, the J call TRBJ2-1; D not resolved. The sequence was obtained from a female donor with ankylosing spondylitis or in good health (not recorded which). The sequenced sample consisted of blood, either unsorted or a sorted T cell fraction (not recorded which). Written as DNA, the CDR3 is TGCAGTGCTAGACTGCGAGCGACCGATGAGCAGTTCTTC. Residues: CSARLRATDEQFF.